The clone carrying this T cell receptor beta chain has ten or more counts. This entry comes from a study of regulatory T cells in long-lasting Graves disease. According to the study, TCR beta libraries were built with iRepertoire HTBI primers and CDR3-region Arm-PCR. TCRdb re-called the multiplex PCR reads with MiXCR, one entry per CDR3 protein. The table includes about 330,000 distinct CDR3 sequences, around 15% detected once. Time point noted: newly diagnosed GD, antithyroid drugs for less than 3 months. Researchers made the TCR library from RNA that was extracted from PBMCs. This CDR3 has 17 amino acids. The V and J ends lost 0 bases and 5 bases respectively, with 18 bases between them. CDR1 and CDR2 (germline): SGHDN, FVKESK. These data were also filed under a second study, of T cells in Graves' hyperthyroidism and ophthalmopathy.

Material: peripheral blood mononuclear cells (PBMCs), obtained at new diagnosis, from a patient treated with antithyroid drugs. The clonotype was recovered from a woman aged 18 to 35 with Graves disease. This chain uses TRBV14 with TRBJ2-3; D possibly corresponds to TRBD2 (6 bases). The CDR3 loop reads CASSQDRLGWRRDTQYF. The CDR3 nucleotides are TGTGCCAGCAGCCAAGATAGACTAGGTTGGAGAAGAGATACGCAGTATTTT.